What follows is one T cell receptor beta chain and its context. The antigen is unknown. The data were obtained in a study of T-cell memory formation after mild COVID-19. The overall study: Across donors, TCR clusters were largely donor specific.

Study results and caveats: Whereas later expanders leaned CD4+, clones contracting day 15 to 85 showed a balanced CD4/CD8 makeup. Researchers found some responding clones in pre-infection memory, a sign that cross-reactive memory joined. For contracting clones, CD4+ ones sat mainly in CM and EM, CD8+ in EMRA.

TCRdb re-derived calls from the 5' RACE reads in MiXCR, one entry per CDR3 protein. The data show 280,000 or so distinct CDR3 sequences, 7% to 10% seen once. The germline V gene has CDR1 SGHVS and CDR2 FNYEAQ. V shed 5 bases and J shed 5 bases, with 10 bases lying between them. The CDR3 runs to 13 residues. The origin of this receptor is a man younger than 35 who had mild COVID-19 (a few samples of this study predate the infection). Cell type and time point are not known. The sample comprised PBMCs or a T cell subset sorted from them (not recorded which). The chain couples TRBV7-6 to TRBJ1-5; TRBD1 is a possible D gene (5 bases). As DNA, the CDR3 is TGTGCCAGCAGCAGGGGAGCAGATCAGCCCCAGCATTTT. It is translated as CASSRGADQPQHF.